A single sample gave rise to the 20 T cell receptor beta chains below, sequenced in a study of cytomegalovirus exposure and HLA in healthy donors. With 60 Vbeta and 13 Jbeta primers, the PCR was carried out. TCRdb keeps only in-frame clones here, not all; method: immunoSEQ multiplex PCR. The listing contains under 90,000 clones. Material: PBMCs. The receptor source for this set is a female donor in good health and CMV-seropositive.

V gene TRBV30 combines with J gene TRBJ2-7; D not certain. Germline CDR1 GTSNPN, CDR2 SVGIG (reference sequence). This CDR3 has 13 residues. V was pared by 0 bases and J by 2 bases, with 8 bases between. The CDR3 reads CAWSVESTYEQYF. Here the CDR3 DNA reads TGTGCCTGGAGTGTGGAGAGCACCTACGAGCAGTACTTC.

The rearrangement uses TRBV18 and TRBJ1-4, with 9 positions matching TRBD1. Germline V gene data show CDR1 as KGHSH and CDR2 as LQKENI. The length of the CDR3 is 15 residues. V lost 2 bases and J lost 8; bases outside the gene matches: 6. The CDR3 nucleotides are TGTGCCAGCTCACCAGATCGGACAGGGGTCGAAAAACTGTTTTTT. Protein product: CASSPDRTGVEKLFF.

The chain combines TRBV5-6 with TRBJ2-7; 9 nucleotides line up with TRBD1. The CDR3 consists of 13 residues. The V and J ends lost 3 bases and 7 bases, in that order; junction bases with no gene match: 5. Germline lookup yields CDR1 SGHDT and CDR2 YYEEEE. The CDR3 DNA follows: TGTGCCAGCAGCTGGGGGACAGGGAGGGAGCAGTACTTC. Its protein is CASSWGTGREQYF.

The V and J genes are TRBV19 and TRBJ1-3; D gene ambiguous. The CDR3 consists of 16 residues. Germline V gene sequence: CDR1 LNHDA, CDR2 SQIVND (reference sequence). Between the trimmed V and J ends, which lost 6 bases and 4 bases, there was a span of 19 bases. The CDR3 DNA sequence: TGTGCCAGTAGCCCCCTATGGAGGGTGAGAGGAAACACCATATATTTT. Its translation is CASSPLWRVRGNTIYF.

The chain has TRBV9 and TRBJ2-7, with 10 bases aligning to TRBD2. The V segment lost 6 bases and the J segment 2 bases; nucleotides outside the gene matches: 5. The CDR3 runs to 14 residues. The germline CDR1 and CDR2 sequences are SGDLS and YYNGEE. CDR3 in amino acids: CASTPGLAAYEQYF. The DNA for the CDR3 is TGTGCCAGCACCCCCGGACTAGCGGCCTACGAGCAGTACTTC.

The chain has TRBV30 and TRBJ2-3, with D possibly TRBD2 on 6 matching bases. Between the trimmed V and J ends, which lost 4 bases and 1 base, there was a span of 9 bases. The CDR3 consists of 13 residues. The germline gives CDR1 GTSNPN, CDR2 SVGIG (reference sequence). The CDR3 here is CAWKIAGTDTQYF. Here the CDR3 DNA reads TGTGCCTGGAAAATAGCGGGCACAGATACGCAGTATTTT.

This chain uses TRBV29-1 with TRBJ1-1, with D hard to call. Germline V gene data show CDR1 as SQVTM and CDR2 as ANQGSEA. Trimming pared 2 bases from V and 5 bases from J, leaving 9 bases between. The CDR3 extends over 12 amino acids. CDR3 sequence: CSVESGGTEAFF. The DNA for the CDR3 is TGCAGCGTTGAATCAGGTGGAACTGAAGCTTTCTTT.

This rearrangement joins TRBV9 to TRBJ1-3; possible D gene TRBD1, 6 bases. Germline V CDR1 and CDR2: SGDLS, YYNGEE. V gave up 0 bases and J gave up 0 bases, with 13 bases separating them. The length of the CDR3 is 17 residues. CDR3 sequence reads: CASSVDGTRSSGNTIYF. The CDR3 bases are TGTGCCAGCAGCGTAGACGGGACACGAAGCTCTGGAAACACCATATATTTT.

The CDR3 here is CASSFAGVGGELFF. For the CDR3, the DNA is TGCGCCAGCAGCTTTGCAGGGGTCGGCGGGGAGCTGTTTTTT. This sequence joins TRBV5-1 and TRBJ2-2; weak D call: TRBD1 (6 bases). Germline V gene lookup returns CDR1 SGHRS and CDR2 YFSETQ. The V end lost 2 bases, the J end lost 7 bases, and 12 bases lay between the germline ends. The CDR3 runs 14 residues.

This chain joins TRBV7-9 and TRBJ1-1, with D perhaps matching TRBD1 (5 bases). The CDR3 spans 14 residues. The germline V gene has CDR1 SEHNR and CDR2 FQNEAQ (reference sequence). V lost 5 bases to trimming and J lost 0 bases, with 10 bases between them. This chain's CDR3 is CASSPDSMNTEAFF. As DNA, the CDR3 is TGTGCCAGCAGCCCCGACAGCATGAACACTGAAGCTTTCTTT.

The V and J genes are TRBV6-6 and TRBJ1-2; TRBD1 might be the D (6 bases). Deletions cut 6 bases from V and 4 bases from J, with 12 bases between. This CDR3 contains 13 residues. From germline, CDR1 is MNHNY and CDR2 SVGAGI (reference sequence). CDR3 in amino acids: CASSTTGFYGYTF. DNA for the CDR3: TGTGCCAGCAGCACGACAGGCTTCTATGGCTACACCTTC.

The genes are TRBV9 and TRBJ2-5; 10 bases match TRBD2. The V gene end was trimmed by 4 bases and the J gene end by 9 bases; junction bases not matched to a gene: 18. This CDR3 spans 17 amino acids. Germline assignment: CDR1 SGDLS and CDR2 YYNGEE. The CDR3 region has the DNA TGTGCCAGCAGCACGTCGGAACTAGCGGGGACCGGGGGAGCCCAGTACTTC. It translates to CASSTSELAGTGGAQYF.

This chain uses TRBV4-3 with TRBJ1-4; unclear D gene. V was shortened by 0 bases and J by 5 bases, with 13 bases between the two germline ends. The germline CDR1 and CDR2 sequences are LGHNA and YSLEER. This CDR3 region has 16 residues. In nucleotides, the CDR3 is TGCGCCAGCAGCCAAGACGGGGTCCAAGAAAATGAAAAACTGTTTTTT. The encoded protein is CASSQDGVQENEKLFF.

This sequence joins TRBV7-9 and TRBJ1-5, with 9 bases that match TRBD1. CDR3 length: 15 residues. V lost 3 bases to trimming and J lost 8 bases; unmatched junction nucleotides: 8. Germline CDR1 reads SEHNR; CDR2 reads FQNEAQ (reference sequence). The CDR3 nucleotides read TGTGCCAGCAGCTTGGGCACAGGGGGCCGGGAGCCCCAGCATTTT. Its protein is CASSLGTGGREPQHF.

The rearrangement uses TRBV11-3 and TRBJ2-3; 10 bases match TRBD1. The germline V gene has CDR1 SGHNT and CDR2 YENEEA. The CDR3 is made up of 16 amino acids. Unmatched junction bases numbered 5, after V lost 2 bases and J lost 3 bases. CDR3 DNA: TGTGCCAGCAGCTTACATGGACAGGGGGGGACAGATACGCAGTATTTT. Its translation: CASSLHGQGGTDTQYF.

The V call is TRBV19, the J call TRBJ1-5; D gene uncertain. The ends were cut back, 3 bases at V and 3 bases at J, with 12 bases in the middle. Germline V lookup: CDR1 LNHDA, CDR2 SQIVND (reference sequence). The CDR3 is made up of 15 amino acids. The DNA for the CDR3 is TGTGCCAGTAGTATCAGAGGTCCGCCCAATCAGCCCCAGCATTTT. This codes for CASSIRGPPNQPQHF.

The rearrangement uses TRBV5-4 and TRBJ1-1, with 10 bases lining up with TRBD1. The length of the CDR3 is 13 residues. V lost 4 bases, J lost 4 bases, and 1 base stayed unmatched. Germline CDR1 is SGHNT and CDR2 is YYREEE (reference sequence). The CDR3 reads CASSRTGGTEAFF. The DNA for the CDR3 is TGTGCCAGCAGCCGGACAGGGGGCACTGAAGCTTTCTTT.

J is TRBJ1-2 and V is TRBV19; possibly TRBD1 for D (5 bases). Trimming took off 5 bases at V and 10 bases at J, with 20 bases between the two ends. This CDR3 spans 14 amino acids. The V gene's germline CDR1 is LNHDA and CDR2 SQIVND (reference sequence). CDR3 in amino acids: CASSWPGPRDSYTF. The CDR3 DNA reads as TGTGCCAGTAGTTGGCCGGGACCGCGGGATTCCTACACCTTC.

V gene TRBV5-6 combines with J gene TRBJ1-5, with 7 bases fitting TRBD1. Unmatched junction bases numbered 14, after V lost 0 bases and J lost 8 bases. This CDR3 is 17 amino acids long. The germline V gene has CDR1 SGHDT and CDR2 YYEEEE. The CDR3, as DNA: TGTGCCAGCAGCTTGGGTGAGACAGGGTTATTTGAAAAGCCCCAGCATTTT. Protein: CASSLGETGLFEKPQHF.

V gene TRBV15 combines with J gene TRBJ2-5; TRBD2 might be the D (5 bases). Germline loops: CDR1 LNHNV, CDR2 YYDKDF (reference sequence). Deletions cut 0 bases from V and 4 bases from J, with 12 bases between. CDR3 length equals 15 residues. CDR3 DNA sequence: TGTGCCACCAGCAGAGAGGGGAGCTATAGAGAGACCCAGTACTTC. Translation gives CATSREGSYRETQYF.